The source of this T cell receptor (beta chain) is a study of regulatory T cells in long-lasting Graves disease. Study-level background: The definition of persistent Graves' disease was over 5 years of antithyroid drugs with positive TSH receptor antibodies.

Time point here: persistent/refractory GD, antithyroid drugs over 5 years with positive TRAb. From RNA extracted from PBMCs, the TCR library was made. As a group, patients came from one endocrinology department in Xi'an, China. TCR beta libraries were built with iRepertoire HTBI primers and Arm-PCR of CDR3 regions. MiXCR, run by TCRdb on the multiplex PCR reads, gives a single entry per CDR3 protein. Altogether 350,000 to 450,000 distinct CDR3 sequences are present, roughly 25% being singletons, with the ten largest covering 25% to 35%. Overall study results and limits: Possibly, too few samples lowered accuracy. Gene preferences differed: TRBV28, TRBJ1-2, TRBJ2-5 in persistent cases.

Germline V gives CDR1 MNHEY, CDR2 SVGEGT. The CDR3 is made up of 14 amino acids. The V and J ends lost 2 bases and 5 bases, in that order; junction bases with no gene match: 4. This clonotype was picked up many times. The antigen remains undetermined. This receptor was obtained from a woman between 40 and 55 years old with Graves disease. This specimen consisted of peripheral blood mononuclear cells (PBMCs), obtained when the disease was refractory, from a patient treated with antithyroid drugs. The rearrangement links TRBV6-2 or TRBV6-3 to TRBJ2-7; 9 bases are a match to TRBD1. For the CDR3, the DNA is TGTGCCAGCAGTTACGACAGGGGGTTCAACGAGCAGTACTTC. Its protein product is CASSYDRGFNEQYF.